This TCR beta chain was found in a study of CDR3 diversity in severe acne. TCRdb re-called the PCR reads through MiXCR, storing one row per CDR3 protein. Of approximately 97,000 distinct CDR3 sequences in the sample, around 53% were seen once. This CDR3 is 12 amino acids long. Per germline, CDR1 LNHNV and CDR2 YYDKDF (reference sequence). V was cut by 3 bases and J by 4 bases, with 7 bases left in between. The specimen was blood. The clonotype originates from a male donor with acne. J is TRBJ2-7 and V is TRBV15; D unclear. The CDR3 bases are TGTGCCACCAGCAGCTCATCGTACGAGCAGTACTTC. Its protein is CATSSSSYEQYF.